This T cell receptor (beta chain) was obtained from a study of cytomegalovirus exposure and HLA in healthy donors. Healthy donors of bone marrow made up the group. Vbeta (60) and Jbeta (13) primers were used in the PCR. Only in-frame clones appear in the TCRdb table, and some are missing; sequencing was by immunoSEQ multiplex PCR. The table has roughly 150,000 clones, approximately 75% seen once; the top ten hold roughly 2.1%. This clonotype was obtained from a man aged 45-65 years in good health and CMV-seropositive. Sequences were obtained from PBMCs.

CDR3 loop: CASSLSRLAGPAYNEQFF. The CDR3, as DNA: TGTGCCAGCAGCTTATCACGACTAGCGGGGCCTGCCTACAATGAGCAGTTCTTC. This chain links TRBV11-1 with TRBJ2-1; TRBD2 agrees at 11 bases. Trimming removed 2 bases from V and 2 bases from J; junction bases left unmatched: 8. CDR3 size: 18 residues. Germline values: CDR1 SGHAT, CDR2 FQDESV (reference sequence).